Listed here are 6 T cell receptor beta chains from one sample, sequenced in a study of blood T cell repertoires in COVID-19. This table comes from immunoSEQ multiplex PCR, and its TCRdb copy is limited to in-frame clones, with some not included. This sample carries over 200,000 clones, just under 90% of them seen once, and the ten largest clones take approximately 2.5%. The sample was peripheral blood. The receptors were gathered from a man aged 25 to 40 with COVID-19, enrolled during active disease.

The chain is built from TRBV7-3 and TRBJ2-7; D not resolved. The CDR3 length is 15 residues. Germline V gene lookup returns CDR1 SGHTA and CDR2 FQGTGA. Trimming left V 2 bases short and J 0 bases short, with 11 bases between. CDR3 sequence reads: CASSLQAISSYEQYF. The CDR3 DNA follows: TGTGCCAGCAGCTTACAGGCCATCAGCTCCTACGAGCAGTACTTC.

The chain recombines TRBV5-1 with TRBJ2-7; D remains unclear. Looked up from germline, CDR1 is SGHRS and CDR2 is YFSETQ. Trimming removed 2 bases at V and 5 bases at J, with 14 bases between. The CDR3 consists of 14 residues. The CDR3 DNA reads TGCGCCAGCAGCTTCCAGACGAGGAGCGACGAGCAGTACTTC. Protein: CASSFQTRSDEQYF.

In its sample, this clone was seen once. This chain links TRBV5-6 with TRBJ2-7; 8 bases match TRBD2. The junction had 3 bases not matched to a gene; V was cut back by 2 bases and J by 2 bases. CDR3 length: 14 residues. Germline V lookup: CDR1 SGHDT, CDR2 YYEEEE. CDR3 residues: CASSFLGRAYEQYF. Written as DNA, the CDR3 is TGTGCCAGCAGCTTCCTCGGGAGGGCCTACGAGCAGTACTTC.

This chain joins TRBV7-3 and TRBJ1-3; D unclear. The CDR3 has 14 residues. The V end lost 5 bases, the J end lost 4 bases, and 12 bases lay between the germline ends. Germline CDR1 reads SGHTA; CDR2 reads FQGTGA. The CDR3 DNA is TGTGCCAGCAGCCCACACCACGGGGGAAACACCATATATTTT. This translates into CASSPHHGGNTIYF.

The chain employs TRBV28 and TRBJ2-7, with D possibly TRBD1 on 7 matching bases. Germline loops: CDR1 MDHEN, CDR2 SYDVKM. Deletions cut 2 bases from V and 1 base from J, with 12 bases between. CDR3 size: 15 residues. CDR3 sequence reads: CASSLTGDSSYEQYF. CDR3 coding DNA: TGTGCCAGCAGTTTAACGGGGGACAGTTCCTACGAGCAGTACTTC.

This chain connects TRBV12-3 or TRBV12-4 to TRBJ1-2; no definite D call. The V end lost 3 bases, the J end lost 4 bases, and 9 bases lay between the germline ends. The CDR3 has 13 residues. The CDR3 DNA follows: TGTGCCAGCAGTTTGCGAGGGTCCTATGGCTACACCTTC. Translated: CASSLRGSYGYTF.